These 17 T cell receptor beta chains originate from one sample sequenced in a study of blood T cell repertoires in COVID-19. Method: immunoSEQ multiplex PCR; TCRdb's copy keeps in-frame clones and lacks some. Of approximately 300,000 clones in the sample, around 87% were seen once. The specimen was PBMCs or T cells enriched from blood (not recorded which). The receptor set was obtained from a young woman with acute COVID-19.

The J gene is TRBJ1-4, the V gene TRBV19; TRBD1 is a possible D gene (5 bases). CDR1 is LNHDA, CDR2 SQIVND, per germline (reference sequence). The V end was cut by 5 bases, the J end by 8 bases, with 18 bases between. CDR3 length: 15 amino acids. The CDR3 region has the DNA TGTGCCAGTAGTCCCCTTAGCCCGTGGACAGAAAAACTGTTTTTT. Translating it yields CASSPLSPWTEKLFF. Full variable domain (missing parts from reference TRBV19 and TRBJ1-4): DGGITQSPKYLFRKEGQNVTLSCEQNLNHDAMYWYRQDPGQGLRLIYYSQIVNDFQKGDIAEGYSVSREKKESFPLTVTSAQKNPTAFYLCASSPLSPWTEKLFFGSGTQLSVL.

DNA for the CDR3: TGTGCCTGGAGTCTGACATATAGCAATCAGCCCCAGCATTTT. The encoded protein is CAWSLTYSNQPQHF. The chain recombines TRBV30 with TRBJ1-5; D uncertain. CDR3 length: 14 amino acids. CDR1 and CDR2 (germline): GTSNPN, SVGIG (reference sequence). V lost 2 bases and J lost 0, with 8 bases in between.

The CDR3 nucleotides are TGTGCCAGCACTTTTAGCACAACGCTAAATCAGCCCCAGCATTTT. Translated, it gives CASTFSTTLNQPQHF. The chain recombines TRBV7-9 with TRBJ1-5; D remains ambiguous. CDR1 and CDR2 from the germline V gene are SEHNR and FQNEAQ (reference sequence). V shed 7 bases and J shed 4 bases, with 17 bases lying between them. The CDR3 has 15 amino acids. Filled out from reference TRBV7-9 and TRBJ1-5, the complete variable domain reads DTGVSQNPRHKITKRGQNVTFRCDPISEHNRLYWYRQTLGQGPEFLTYFQNEAQLEKSRLLSDRFSAERPKGSFSTLEIQRTEQGDSAMYLCASTFSTTLNQPQHFGDGTRLSIL.

The chain has TRBV28 and TRBJ1-6, with D uncertain. This CDR3 has 11 residues. The germline V gene encodes CDR1 MDHEN and CDR2 SYDVKM. Deletions cut 2 bases from V and 9 bases from J, with 2 bases between. The CDR3 loop reads CASSLRSPLHF. CDR3 bases: TGTGCCAGCAGTTTACGTTCACCCCTCCACTTT.

The chain has TRBV18 and TRBJ2-2; tentatively, D is TRBD1 (6 bases). V shed 4 bases and J shed 1 base, with 10 bases lying between them. This CDR3 is built from 15 residues. In germline, CDR1 is KGHSH, CDR2 LQKENI. The CDR3: CASSRLQGNTGELFF. CDR3 nucleotides: TGTGCCAGCTCACGGCTACAGGGGAACACCGGGGAGCTGTTTTTT.

The chain carries TRBV7-3 and TRBJ2-5; a possible D gene is TRBD1 (5 bases). The CDR3 contains 15 residues. V lost 5 bases and J lost 2, with 15 bases in between. Germline CDR1 SGHTA, CDR2 FQGTGA. The CDR3 nucleotides read TGTGCCAGCAGCCTCCAGGGTGGCCTACAAGAGACCCAGTACTTC. Its protein is CASSLQGGLQETQYF.

The J gene is TRBJ1-2, the V gene TRBV28, with D hard to call. The CDR3 contains 14 residues. Germline loops: CDR1 MDHEN, CDR2 SYDVKM. Trimming took 8 bases from V and 3 from J, leaving 16 bases between them. Here the CDR3 DNA reads TGTGCCAGCCGTGAGCGTCCGGGATACTATGGCTACACCTTC. It encodes CASRERPGYYGYTF.

The gene calls are TRBV19 and TRBJ1-5, with 8 bases identical to TRBD1. Germline loops: CDR1 LNHDA, CDR2 SQIVND (reference sequence). The CDR3 loop spans 15 amino acids. V trimming: 0 bases; J trimming: 2 bases; junction bases outside the gene matches: 0. Here the CDR3 reads CASSIEGQGNQPQHF. CDR3 in DNA: TGTGCCAGTAGTATAGAGGGACAGGGCAATCAGCCCCAGCATTTT.

J is TRBJ1-2 and V is TRBV24-1; no firm D call. V shed 9 bases and J shed 8 bases, with 15 bases lying between them. The CDR3 covers 12 residues. Per germline, CDR1 KGHDR and CDR2 SFDVKD. The CDR3 spells CATQEEGWGYTF. The CDR3 nucleotides read TGTGCCACCCAAGAGGAGGGTTGGGGCTACACCTTC.

The chain carries TRBV27 and TRBJ2-3, with D maybe TRBD2 (5 bases). Germline-derived CDR1 and CDR2 are MNHEY and SMNVEV (reference sequence). The CDR3 is 17 residues long. Trimming pared 7 bases from V and 2 bases from J, leaving 22 bases between. The CDR3 DNA sequence: TGTGCCAGCACCTCTGGAGTCTTGGGCGGGTCCACAGATACGCAGTATTTT. Its translation: CASTSGVLGGSTDTQYF.

The rearrangement uses TRBV5-6 and TRBJ2-3; a possible D gene is TRBD1 (5 bases). This CDR3 spans 12 amino acids. Germline loops: CDR1 SGHDT, CDR2 YYEEEE. V was cut by 4 bases and J by 6 bases, with 9 bases left in between. Here the CDR3 reads CASSQGRDTQYF. In DNA, the CDR3 is TGTGCCAGCAGCCAGGGTAGGGATACGCAGTATTTT. The whole variable domain, remainder taken from reference TRBV5-6 and TRBJ2-3, is DAGVTQSPTHLIKTRGQQVTLRCSPKSGHDTVSWYQQALGQGPQFIFQYYEEEERQRGNFPDRFSGHQFPNYSSELNVNALLLGDSALYLCASSQGRDTQYFGPGTRLTVL.

This clone occurred a few times. The chain combines TRBV5-1 with TRBJ2-5, with 13 bases that match TRBD2. Germline CDR1 and CDR2: SGHRS and YFSETQ. This CDR3 comprises 16 residues. Trimming cost V 5 bases and J 4 bases; bases outside gene matches: 8. The CDR3 reads CASRSGLAGEGETQYF. CDR3 sequence (DNA): TGCGCCAGCAGGTCCGGACTAGCGGGAGAAGGAGAGACCCAGTACTTC.

This clone appeared a few times. The rearrangement joins TRBV10-3 to TRBJ1-6; no definite D call. Germline lookup yields CDR1 ENHRY and CDR2 SYGVKD. Trimming stripped 1 base from V and 11 bases from J, with 15 bases between. The length of the CDR3 is 15 residues. This CDR3 reads CAISELEAFRPPLHF. As DNA, the CDR3 is TGTGCCATCAGTGAGTTGGAAGCGTTCCGGCCACCCCTCCACTTT.

J is TRBJ2-2 and V is TRBV28; 11 bases align to TRBD2. Germline V gives CDR1 MDHEN, CDR2 SYDVKM. CDR3 length: 18 residues. After removal of 7 bases from V and 2 bases from J, the junction contained 12 bases not matched to a gene. The chain's CDR3 is CASTLYLAGGLNTGELFF. In DNA, the CDR3 is TGTGCCAGCACCTTGTACCTAGCGGGAGGCCTTAACACCGGGGAGCTGTTTTTT.

This sequence joins TRBV13 and TRBJ1-6, with a weak D call TRBD1 (5 bases). V lost 6 bases and J 13 bases, leaving 16 bases between the germline ends. The CDR3 loop spans 13 amino acids. Germline V gene sequence: CDR1 PRHDT, CDR2 FYEKMQ (reference sequence). The CDR3 coding sequence is TGTGCCAGCAGTTCCTCTAATGGGGCGCCCCTCCACTTT. Its protein product is CASSSSNGAPLHF.

J is TRBJ2-6 and V is TRBV19; D gene unclear. V was trimmed by 5 bases and J by 0 bases, leaving 5 bases between them. The CDR3 spans 14 residues. CDR1 is LNHDA and CDR2 is SQIVND in the germline V gene (reference sequence). The CDR3: CASSDTSGANVLTF. CDR3 nucleotides: TGTGCCAGTAGTGACACCTCTGGGGCCAACGTCCTGACTTTC.

The chain recombines TRBV6-2 or TRBV6-3 with TRBJ2-2; 13 bases match TRBD2. V dropped 6 bases and J dropped 4; count of bases not matched to a gene: 2. CDR3 length equals 15 residues. Germline assignment: CDR1 MNHEY and CDR2 SVGEGT. The CDR3 nucleotides read TGTGCCAGCAGCAGGACTAGCGGGAGCACCGGGGAGCTGTTTTTT. This sequence encodes CASSRTSGSTGELFF.